Below, 4 T cell receptor beta chains from the same sample are listed, as sequenced in a study of CXCR3-negative and CXCR3-positive naive CD8 T cells. Findings and caveats of the study: Relative to CXCR3-negative naive cells, CXCR3-positive naive cells had more hydrophobic TRB CDR3s.

No antigen is known for these receptors. UMI-labeled 5' RACE yielded the TRB cDNA libraries. TCRdb reprocessed the 5' RACE reads and stores each CDR3 protein as one record, lacking DNA. Its table records some 68,000 distinct CDR3 sequences. What was sequenced was naive CXCR3+ CD8+ T cells from blood. Subset in this sample: CD45RO-CCR7+CD27+CD95- naive CD8+ T cells expressing CXCR3 (TNR3+). These receptors came from a human donor in good health. Some clones in this sample may be carry-over from other donors' samples.

This chain joins TRBV29-1 and TRBJ2-1. The CDR3 loop spans 14 amino acids. Germline loops: CDR1 SQVTM, CDR2 ANQGSEA. Here the CDR3 reads CSVEGGNNYNEQFF.

This sequence joins TRBV7-8 and TRBJ2-3; TCRdb outputs TRBD1, but without DNA this stays unchecked. The CDR3 has 17 amino acids. The V gene's germline CDR1 is SGHVS and CDR2 FQNEAQ. The CDR3 reads CASSKDGTQRGIQSQYF.

This chain joins TRBV29-1 and TRBJ2-7; TCRdb returns TRBD1, unconfirmable since there is no DNA. Germline assignment: CDR1 SQVTM and CDR2 ANQGSEA. The CDR3 contains 13 residues. The chain's CDR3 is CSVEQGGDYEQYF.

The chain combines TRBV7-9 with TRBJ2-4; TCRdb outputs TRBD1, but without DNA this stays unchecked. The CDR3 has 16 residues. Germline V CDR1 and CDR2: SEHNR, FQNEAQ (reference sequence). CDR3: CASSPGQFLAKNIQYF.